These 14 T cell receptor beta chains were sequenced from one sample in a study of breast tumors, draining lymph nodes, adjacent tissues (dated by TCRdb to about 2016). The library came from multiplex PCR. The instrument was an Illumina HiSeq 2000. Using fastp at Q25 and MiXCR, TCRdb reprocessed the public reads and kept productive beta chains. Under each unique CDR3 protein, matching rows form one entry showing the most common genes and DNA. A total of approximately 52,000 distinct CDR3 sequences appear in this sample, 42% of them only once. The biggest ten clones account for roughly a tenth of the sample. Sequenced: breast tumor tissue. These receptors all stem from a female donor with breast cancer. Some clones in this sample may be carry-over from other donors' samples.

This clonotype was seen repeatedly, ten times or more. The chain is built from TRBV4-2 and TRBJ2-5; possible D gene TRBD2, 6 bases. Germline V gene lookup returns CDR1 LGHNA and CDR2 YNFKEQ. The CDR3 consists of 16 residues. V shed 1 base and J shed 3 bases, with 15 bases lying between them. Here the CDR3 reads CASSQGAGTSKETQYF. The CDR3 DNA sequence: TGTGCCAGCAGCCAAGGAGCGGGTACATCTAAAGAGACCCAGTACTTC.

On this clonotype: A read error may be the cause here, since a much bigger clone is one base away. The chain uses TRBV7-9 and TRBJ1-1; the match to TRBD1 covers 9 bases. V trimming: 7 bases; J trimming: 4 bases; junction bases outside the gene matches: 7. Germline V gene lookup returns CDR1 SEHNR and CDR2 FQNEAQ (reference sequence). CDR3 length equals 14 residues. CDR3 DNA sequence: TGTGCCAGCAACAACAGGGGGCAGATCACTGAAGCTTTCTTT. Its translation is CASNNRGQITEAFF. Full variable domain (missing parts from reference TRBV7-9 and TRBJ1-1): DTGVSQNPRHKITKRGQNVTFRCDPISEHNRLYWYRQTLGQGPEFLTYFQNEAQLEKSRLLSDRFSAERPKGSFSTLEIQRTEQGDSAMYLCASNNRGQITEAFFGQGTRLTVV.

In regard to this clonotype: A read error is likely, as this CDR3 ends without the conserved phenylalanine or tryptophan. The chain has TRBV25-1 and TRBJ2-2; 8 bases line up with TRBD1. The J segment lost 3 bases and the V segment lost 8 bases, leaving 5 bases of the junction unmatched. CDR1 is MGHDK and CDR2 is SYGVNS in the germline V gene. This CDR3 is built from 14 residues. The CDR3 here is CASYGQGDTGELFL. CDR3 nucleotides: TGTGCCAGCTACGGACAGGGTGACACCGGGGAGCTGTTTCTT.

This clonotype was observed at least ten times. The chain recombines TRBV25-1 with TRBJ2-7; no clear D gene. This CDR3 contains 13 residues. V lost 3 bases and J 0 bases, leaving 6 bases between the germline ends. The V gene's germline CDR1 is MGHDK and CDR2 SYGVNS. CDR3 protein: CASSDRSSYEQYF. The CDR3 DNA reads TGTGCCAGCAGTGACAGGAGCTCCTACGAGCAGTACTTC.

The rearrangement links TRBV29-1 to TRBJ2-2; TRBD2 is a possible D gene (5 bases). The germline gives CDR1 SQVTM, CDR2 ANQGSEA. Trimming took off 3 bases at V and 5 bases at J, with 10 bases between the two ends. The CDR3 extends over 13 amino acids. DNA of the CDR3: TGCAGCGTTGATATGGGCGGGACCGGGGAGCTGTTTTTT. Its translation is CSVDMGGTGELFF.

The chain uses TRBV11-2 and TRBJ2-5, with 13 bases lining up with TRBD2. This CDR3 spans 14 amino acids. The V gene's germline CDR1 is SGHAT and CDR2 FQNNGV. V was pared by 5 bases and J by 6 bases, with 3 bases of the junction left unmatched. The CDR3 reads CASSRTSGRKTQYF. Here the CDR3 DNA reads TGTGCCAGCAGCCGGACTAGCGGGAGAAAGACCCAGTACTTC.

This clonotype was picked up many times. The rearrangement uses TRBV10-3 and TRBJ2-7, with D uncertain. V lost 0 bases and J 7 bases, leaving 19 bases between the germline ends. The CDR3 extends over 16 amino acids. Germline V gives CDR1 ENHRY, CDR2 SYGVKD. The CDR3 sequence: CAISESPTAGRVEQYF. The DNA of the CDR3 is TGTGCCATCAGTGAGTCCCCGACGGCCGGGCGTGTAGAGCAGTACTTC.

CDR3 DNA sequence: TGTGCCAGCACCCAAATCCCTAGCGGGGAGCTGTTTTTT. Its protein is CASTQIPSGELFF. The V and J genes are TRBV3-2 and TRBJ2-2. TRBV3-2 is an annotated pseudogene. The CDR3 is 13 amino acids.

In its sample, this clonotype was seen many times. V and J are TRBV6-5 and TRBJ2-5; possible D gene TRBD2, 5 bases. There are 12 residues in the CDR3. V gave up 5 bases and J gave up 3 bases, with 7 bases separating them. Germline loops: CDR1 MNHEY, CDR2 SVGAGI. The CDR3 loop is CASSPAEETQYF. DNA for the CDR3: TGTGCCAGCAGTCCAGCGGAAGAGACCCAGTACTTC.

In its sample, this clonotype was seen many times. The J gene is TRBJ1-2, the V gene TRBV25-1; 7 bases are a match to TRBD1. The CDR3 contains 16 residues. V lost 3 bases and J lost 4; bases outside the gene matches: 11. Looked up from germline, CDR1 is MGHDK and CDR2 is SYGVNS. DNA of the CDR3: TGTGCCAGCAGTGAGGATAAGGGGGCCCTAAGCTATGGCTACACCTTC. Residues: CASSEDKGALSYGYTF.

This clonotype has ten or more counts. A much larger clone is a single base away; this may be a read error. The chain has TRBV20-1 and TRBJ1-3, with no clear D. The CDR3 extends over 12 amino acids. The germline V gene has CDR1 DFQATT and CDR2 SNEGSKA (reference sequence). The CDR3 protein is CSAAPSGNTTYF. Here the CDR3 DNA reads TGCAGTGCTGCCCCGTCGGGAAACACCACATATTTT.

Comments on this clonotype: A much bigger clone sits one base away, suggesting this may be a read error. This CDR3 is CASSGTGTGITGELFF. As DNA, the CDR3 is TGTGCCAGCAGTGGCACCGGGACAGGGATCACCGGGGAGCTGTTTTTT. The rearrangement links TRBV6-5 to TRBJ2-2, with 9 bases identical to TRBD1. Germline trimming cut 5 bases from V and 4 bases from J; bases unmatched to any gene: 8. This CDR3 has 16 amino acids. Germline loops: CDR1 MNHEY, CDR2 SVGAGI.

The chain combines TRBV9 with TRBJ2-1; 10 nucleotides align to TRBD2. J was trimmed by 10 bases and V by 4 bases; bases with no gene match: 11. CDR1 is SGDLS and CDR2 is YYNGEE in the germline V gene. CDR3 length: 15 amino acids. The CDR3 loop is CASSPRGVAGGEQFF. The CDR3 DNA follows: TGTGCCAGCAGCCCTCGGGGGGTAGCGGGAGGAGAGCAGTTCTTC.

This clonotype was counted at least ten times. The chain uses TRBV7-9 and TRBJ2-1, with D maybe TRBD2 (6 bases). Germline-derived CDR1 and CDR2 are SEHNR and FQNEAQ (reference sequence). CDR3 length equals 15 residues. V was trimmed by 3 bases and J by 2 bases, leaving 11 bases between them. The CDR3 loop reads CASSFPGAAYNEQFF. DNA of the CDR3: TGTGCCAGCAGCTTCCCGGGAGCTGCCTACAATGAGCAGTTCTTC. Combining the CDR3 with reference TRBV7-9 and TRBJ2-1 gives the whole variable domain DTGVSQNPRHKITKRGQNVTFRCDPISEHNRLYWYRQTLGQGPEFLTYFQNEAQLEKSRLLSDRFSAERPKGSFSTLEIQRTEQGDSAMYLCASSFPGAAYNEQFFGPGTRLTVL.